This is a list of T cell receptor beta chains from one sample in a study of T cells after posttransplantation cyclophosphamide. Clones were sequenced by immunoSEQ multiplex PCR, and TCRdb holds only the in-frame ones, with some missing. Of about 22,000 clones listed, less than 98% are singletons. What was sequenced was naive CD4+ T cells sorted from PBMCs. The receptor set was obtained from a middle-aged man in good health, CMV-negative, and a related stem cell transplant donor. Each CDR3 is given with its conserved first and last residue. A D gene is named only where the DNA matches it firmly. Not every row has a clone size; where given, it reads once, few, many or a size class.

d_call	v_call	j_call	clone_size	cdr3_nt	cdr3_aa
-	TRBV18	TRBJ2-7	-	TGTGCCAGCTCACCACCGACGGGTGGCTACGAGCAGTACTTC	CASSPPTGGYEQYF
TRBD2	TRBV18	TRBJ2-5	-	TGTGCCAGCTCACCTCGCTATTTAGCGGGGGGGCAAGAGACCCAGTACTTC	CASSPRYLAGGQETQYF
TRBD1	TRBV9	TRBJ1-2	-	TGTGCCAGCAGCACTCGACAGGGGAACTATGGCTACACCTTC	CASSTRQGNYGYTF
-	TRBV10-2	TRBJ2-3	-	TGCGCCAGCAAAGCAGGTCGCTCCACAGATACGCAGTATTTT	CASKAGRSTDTQYF
-	TRBV19	TRBJ1-1	-	TGTGCCAGTAGTATAATCACAGGGATGAACACTGAAGCTTTCTTT	CASSIITGMNTEAFF
TRBD1	TRBV30	TRBJ2-7	-	TGTGCCTGGAGTCGGCCAGGGGGCTGGTACGAGCAGTACTTC	CAWSRPGGWYEQYF
TRBD1	TRBV7-8	TRBJ1-1	-	TGTGCCAGCAGCTTAGGGGGACAGGTTGAAGCTTTCTTT	CASSLGGQVEAFF
-	TRBV7-9	TRBJ1-1	-	TGTGCCAGCAGCCCGGTTGCTGAAGCTTTCTTT	CASSPVAEAFF
TRBD1	TRBV25-1	TRBJ2-1	-	TGTGCCAGCAGCCCAGGGGACAGGGGTGGCAATGAGCAGTTCTTC	CASSPGDRGGNEQFF
-	TRBV9	TRBJ1-1	-	TGTGCCAGCAGCCCCCAACTAGAAGCTGAAGCTTTCTTT	CASSPQLEAEAFF
-	TRBV7-2	TRBJ2-1	-	TGTGCCAGCAGCTTTCCACAAGCAGAGGGCAATGAGCAGTTCTTC	CASSFPQAEGNEQFF
-	TRBV19	TRBJ2-1	once	TGTGCCAGTAGTTATACAGGTCTGCCCTACAATGAGCAGTTCTTC	CASSYTGLPYNEQFF
-	TRBV9	TRBJ2-1	-	TGTGCCAGCAGCGGGGGTCTAGCGACTGCTTTCAATGAGCAGTTCTTC	CASSGGLATAFNEQFF
-	TRBV5-1	TRBJ1-1	-	TGCGCCAGCAGCTCACAGGAGAACACTGAAGCTTTCTTT	CASSSQENTEAFF
-	TRBV2	TRBJ1-2	-	TGTGCCAGCAGTGGAGAGGGCTATGGCTACACCTTC	CASSGEGYGYTF
-	TRBV7-9	TRBJ1-1	-	TGTGCCAGCAGCCTAGGAGAGAACACTGAAGCTTTCTTT	CASSLGENTEAFF
-	TRBV19	TRBJ1-2	-	TGTGCCAGTAACCCGGCAGGGTCCTTCTATGGCTACACCTTC	CASNPAGSFYGYTF
TRBD2	TRBV4-3	TRBJ2-5	-	TGCGCCAGCAGCCCGGGTACACTAGCGGGGGAAGAGACCCAGTACTTC	CASSPGTLAGEETQYF
TRBD2	TRBV7-8	TRBJ2-7	-	TGTGCCAGCAGCTTAGCGGGCAGGGAGGGCGAGCAGTACTTC	CASSLAGREGEQYF
TRBD1	TRBV19	TRBJ2-1	-	TGTGCCAGTGTCGAGGGACAGGGGTTCCATGAGCAGTTCTTC	CASVEGQGFHEQFF
-	TRBV5-1	TRBJ2-2	-	TGCGCCAGCAGCTCGGGACACCCGCACACCGGGGAGCTGTTTTTT	CASSSGHPHTGELFF
TRBD1	TRBV10-3	TRBJ1-1	-	TGTGCCATCAGTACAGGGGGCGCCTTCGCTGAAGCTTTCTTT	CAISTGGAFAEAFF
TRBD2	TRBV9	TRBJ2-3	-	TGTGCCAGCAGCTCCAAGCGGGGAGTAAGCACAGATACGCAGTATTTT	CASSSKRGVSTDTQYF
TRBD2	TRBV7-2	TRBJ2-1	-	TGTGCCAGCAGCTCTCGACTAGCGGGCCACAATGAGCAGTTCTTC	CASSSRLAGHNEQFF
TRBD2	TRBV5-1	TRBJ2-1	-	TGCGCCAGCAGCTTGAGGACGGGGGGCTCCTACAATGAGCAGTTCTTC	CASSLRTGGSYNEQFF
-	TRBV20-1	TRBJ2-7	once	TGCAGTGCTAGACAGACAGAAGAGCAGTACTTC	CSARQTEEQYF
-	TRBV10-1	TRBJ2-1	-	TGCGCCAGCAGTGAGAATTGGCTCGGGAACAATGAGCAGTTCTTC	CASSENWLGNNEQFF
TRBD1	TRBV18	TRBJ2-1	-	TGTGCCAGCTCACCACGGGTCGGGACAGACAATGAGCAGTTCTTC	CASSPRVGTDNEQFF
TRBD1	TRBV5-5	TRBJ2-1	-	TGTGCCAGCAGCTTGGACAGGGGCTCCTACAATGAGCAGTTCTTC	CASSLDRGSYNEQFF
-	TRBV5-1	TRBJ2-7	-	TGCGCCAGCAGCTTATTACAGGGTATGTTCTACGAGCAGTACTTC	CASSLLQGMFYEQYF
-	TRBV7-2	TRBJ1-1	once	TGTGCCAGCAGTTCCCCCTCTTACACTGAAGCTTTCTTT	CASSSPSYTEAFF
-	TRBV18	TRBJ1-1	-	TGTGCCAGCTCACCCCGGGGAGCTGAAGCTTTCTTT	CASSPRGAEAFF
TRBD1	TRBV11-3	TRBJ2-1	-	TGTGCCAGCAGCCAGGGACAGGGGGAATACAATGAGCAGTTCTTC	CASSQGQGEYNEQFF
TRBD2	TRBV6-6	TRBJ2-3	-	TGTGCCAGCAAGGGTAGCGGGGTGTCCACAGATACGCAGTATTTT	CASKGSGVSTDTQYF
-	TRBV2	TRBJ1-2	-	TGTGCCAGCAGAGACCAGGGCTATGGCTACACCTTC	CASRDQGYGYTF
TRBD2	TRBV27	TRBJ2-5	-	TGTGCCAGCAGTTTATTTGGCGGGAGAGCAGAGACCCAGTACTTC	CASSLFGGRAETQYF
-	TRBV7-2	TRBJ2-3	-	TGTGCCAGCAGCTCCTTCGCAGATACGCAGTATTTT	CASSSFADTQYF
-	TRBV7-2	TRBJ1-1	-	TGTGCCAGCAGCTTAGGGACAGTCACTGAAGCTTTCTTT	CASSLGTVTEAFF
TRBD2	TRBV4-3	TRBJ2-3	few	TGCGCCAGCAGCCAAGCCTTGCGGGGGACGCAGTATTTT	CASSQALRGTQYF
-	TRBV5-6	TRBJ1-2	-	TGTGCCAGCAGCTTGTCCAGAGGTGGCTACACCTTC	CASSLSRGGYTF
TRBD1	TRBV5-1	TRBJ1-2	-	TGCGCCAGCAGCCCCCAGGGGGTGCCAGCTAACTATGGCTACACCTTC	CASSPQGVPANYGYTF
-	TRBV5-6	TRBJ2-2	-	TGTGCCAGCAGCTTCGACGCCAGGGACACCGGGGAGCTGTTTTTT	CASSFDARDTGELFF
-	TRBV5-1	TRBJ2-3	-	TGCGCCAGCAGCTTGGGTGTTTCCGGAGCAGATACGCAGTATTTT	CASSLGVSGADTQYF
TRBD2	TRBV5-1	TRBJ2-5	-	TGCGCCAGCATCCTGACTAGCGGGAGGAGAGAGACCCAGTACTTC	CASILTSGRRETQYF
TRBD1	TRBV9	TRBJ2-7	-	TGTGCCAGCAGCACCGAGACAGGGGACCACGAGCAGTACTTC	CASSTETGDHEQYF
-	TRBV18	TRBJ1-1	-	TGTGCCAGCTCACCACCCAGCGGGACGAACACTGAAGCTTTCTTT	CASSPPSGTNTEAFF
-	TRBV5-1	TRBJ1-3	-	TGCGCCAGCAGCTTGGCCGGGGGTATTTCCGGAAACACCATATATTTT	CASSLAGGISGNTIYF
TRBD2	TRBV23-1	TRBJ2-7	-	TGCGCCAGCAGTCCCGTAGCGGGGGGTAACTCCTACGAGCAGTACTTC	CASSPVAGGNSYEQYF
-	TRBV5-6	TRBJ2-5	-	TGTGCCAGCAGCTTACGGGGGGCGAGAGAGACCCAGTACTTC	CASSLRGARETQYF
-	TRBV6-6	TRBJ2-7	-	TGTGCCAGCACCCTACAACAGGGATACGAGCAGTACTTC	CASTLQQGYEQYF
-	TRBV6-5	TRBJ2-5	once	TGTGCCAGCAGAGAGCGTGGAGTCATGGAAACCCAGTACTTC	CASRERGVMETQYF
TRBD1	TRBV29-1	TRBJ1-3	-	TGCAGCGTTGAAGTTGGAGGAACAGGGGTTGGAAACACCATATATTTT	CSVEVGGTGVGNTIYF
TRBD2	TRBV30	TRBJ2-7	-	TGTGCCTGGAGTCATCCCCTCGGGAGGGGAGCCTACGAGCAGTACTTC	CAWSHPLGRGAYEQYF
-	TRBV10-3	TRBJ2-1	-	TGTGCCACGCACGTACCTAGTTTGGGGGCCTATGAGCAGTTCTTC	CATHVPSLGAYEQFF